This passage covers 16 T cell receptor beta chains from one sample sequenced in a study of cytomegalovirus exposure and HLA in healthy donors. Use of 60 Vbeta and 13 Jbeta primers characterized the PCR. Here immunoSEQ multiplex PCR was the method, and the copy in TCRdb shows in-frame clones only, minus some. The repertoire holds 150,000 to 200,000 clones, with 81% as singletons. Sequenced: PBMCs. The source is a man aged 35 to 55 in good health and CMV-seropositive.

V is TRBV9 and J is TRBJ1-1, with D unresolved. This CDR3 region has 14 residues. The ends were cut back, 0 bases at V and 3 bases at J, with 9 bases in the middle. CDR1 and CDR2 from the germline V gene are SGDLS and YYNGEE. The CDR3 region has the DNA TGTGCCAGCAGCGTAGGGCTCCAGGACACTGAAGCTTTCTTT. Residues: CASSVGLQDTEAFF.

The chain employs TRBV10-3 and TRBJ2-7; D may be TRBD2 (6 bases). Germline CDR1 is ENHRY and CDR2 is SYGVKD. The V end was cut by 10 bases, the J end by 7 bases, with 20 bases between. The CDR3 runs to 13 residues. CDR3 loop: CATRNGTHEEQYF. CDR3 DNA: TGTGCCACCAGAAACGGGACTCACGAGGAGCAGTACTTC.

This chain connects TRBV2 to TRBJ1-2; D might be TRBD1 (5 bases). Trimming cost V 1 base and J 4 bases, with 13 bases left between them. The CDR3 has 15 amino acids. Per germline, CDR1 SNHLY and CDR2 FYNNEI. Here the CDR3 reads CASSEEWDSPYGYTF. In DNA form, the CDR3 reads TGTGCCAGCAGTGAAGAATGGGACTCGCCCTATGGCTACACCTTC.

In this sample, this clone turned up once. The chain combines TRBV5-1 with TRBJ2-1, with 9 bases identical to TRBD1. The CDR3 runs to 15 residues. Unmatched junction bases numbered 7, after V lost 4 bases and J lost 5 bases. Germline V lookup: CDR1 SGHRS, CDR2 YFSETQ. The CDR3 DNA reads TGCGCCAGCAGCACCGGGACAGGGACTCACAATGAGCAGTTCTTC. It yields the protein CASSTGTGTHNEQFF.

The genes are TRBV28 and TRBJ2-1, with 8 nucleotides matching TRBD2. With V trimmed by 6 bases and J by 8 bases, 15 bases remained unmatched. The CDR3 sequence is 16 residues long. Germline assignment: CDR1 MDHEN and CDR2 SYDVKM. Here the CDR3 DNA reads TGTGCCAGCAGCCTCTTGGGAGCGGGAGTCTCGGATGAGCAGTTCTTC. The encoded protein is CASSLLGAGVSDEQFF.

Points on this clone: The same CDR3 arises from other DNA sequences in this sample as well. The rearrangement links TRBV4-3 to TRBJ2-7; 9 positions match TRBD1. The junction had 1 base not matched to a gene; V was cut back by 1 base and J by 0 bases. The CDR3 totals 15 residues. Germline loops: CDR1 LGHNA, CDR2 YSLEER. This CDR3 is CASSQGQGVSYEQYF. CDR3 DNA: TGCGCCAGCAGCCAAGGACAGGGGGTCTCCTACGAGCAGTACTTC.

The rearrangement joins TRBV25-1 to TRBJ2-3, with D perhaps TRBD1 (6 bases). The CDR3 contains 17 residues. V was cut by 1 base and J by 4 bases, with 18 bases left in between. Germline CDR1 is MGHDK and CDR2 is SYGVNS. The CDR3 is CASSESGRGSFADTQYF. CDR3 nucleotide sequence: TGTGCCAGCAGTGAATCGGGCAGGGGAAGTTTCGCAGATACGCAGTATTTT.

J is TRBJ2-1 and V is TRBV28, with TRBD1 matching 7 bases. Per the germline V gene, CDR1 is MDHEN and CDR2 is SYDVKM. Trimming cost V 8 bases and J 8 bases; bases outside gene matches: 9. The length of the CDR3 is 13 residues. The CDR3 reads CASRDRVTDEQFF. Written as DNA, the CDR3 is TGTGCCAGCCGAGACAGGGTAACGGATGAGCAGTTCTTC.

The V call is TRBV29-1, the J call TRBJ1-1; 7 bases fit TRBD1. Trimming removed 4 bases from V and 7 bases from J; junction bases left unmatched: 9. The CDR3 covers 13 residues. Germline lookup yields CDR1 SQVTM and CDR2 ANQGSEA. CDR3 DNA sequence: TGCAGCGTTGGGGGGCAGACAGGGAATGAAGCTTTCTTT. It codes for CSVGGQTGNEAFF.

The V call is TRBV7-8, the J call TRBJ2-7, with 7 bases fitting TRBD2. The J segment lost 5 bases and the V segment lost 5 bases, leaving 12 bases of the junction unmatched. Germline V gene sequence: CDR1 SGHVS, CDR2 FQNEAQ. This CDR3 is 15 amino acids long. The CDR3 sequence: CASSPEGGTWNEQYF. CDR3 in DNA: TGTGCCAGCAGCCCGGAGGGAGGGACGTGGAACGAGCAGTACTTC.

CDR3: CASSYVTAEAFF. CDR3 in DNA: TGTGCCAGCAGTTACGTAACAGCTGAAGCTTTCTTT. The gene calls are TRBV6-6 and TRBJ1-1; D not resolved. V was shortened by 2 bases and J by 6 bases, with 7 bases between the two germline ends. CDR1 and CDR2 from the germline V gene are MNHNY and SVGAGI (reference sequence). The CDR3 is made up of 12 amino acids.

The rearrangement uses TRBV6-1 and TRBJ1-4; a weak D match, TRBD1 (6 bases). This CDR3 has 15 amino acids. V was pared by 2 bases and J by 6 bases, with 13 bases between. CDR1 MNHNS and CDR2 SASEGT come from the germline V gene. CDR3 sequence reads: CASSEPGTIDEKLFF. The CDR3 DNA reads as TGTGCCAGCAGTGAACCCGGGACAATAGATGAAAAACTGTTTTTT.

The chain is built from TRBV2 and TRBJ1-4; possible D gene TRBD1, 6 bases. The CDR3 runs 14 residues. Trimming removed 6 bases from V and 3 bases from J, with 11 bases in between. Germline V gene lookup returns CDR1 SNHLY and CDR2 FYNNEI. DNA of the CDR3: TGTGCCAGCAGCACAGGGTTGGCTAATGAAAAACTGTTTTTT. Its translation is CASSTGLANEKLFF.

The J gene is TRBJ2-7, the V gene TRBV5-1, with TRBD2 matching over 7 bases. Per the germline V gene, CDR1 is SGHRS and CDR2 is YFSETQ. The CDR3 is 17 residues long. V was clipped by 1 base and J by 1 base; unmatched bases: 11. The chain's CDR3 is CASSLSQRGRYSYEQYF. The CDR3 DNA sequence: TGCGCCAGCAGCTTGAGCCAGCGGGGAAGATATTCCTACGAGCAGTACTTC.

The CDR3 is CASSLTPNTGELFF. CDR3 nucleotides: TGTGCCAGCAGCTTAACACCGAACACCGGGGAGCTGTTTTTT. This chain joins TRBV11-2 and TRBJ2-2; unclear D gene. The CDR3 extends over 14 amino acids. Trimming took off 2 bases at V and 0 bases at J, with 4 bases between the two ends. CDR1 SGHAT and CDR2 FQNNGV come from the germline V gene.

This chain joins TRBV7-9 and TRBJ2-7; 11 bases line up with TRBD2. With 5 bases clipped from V and 2 bases from J, the junction kept 8 bases outside the gene matches. From germline, CDR1 is SEHNR and CDR2 FQNEAQ (reference sequence). The CDR3 covers 16 residues. The CDR3 is CASSPTGTSGPYEQYF. The CDR3 DNA reads TGTGCCAGCAGCCCGACCGGGACTAGCGGCCCCTACGAGCAGTACTTC.